What follows describes a single T cell receptor (beta chain). Authors' analysis steps: Amplification of reference gene primers was used by the study to estimate nucleated cell counts. Clones were read by immunoSEQ multiplex PCR, and TCRdb kept only the in-frame ones, dropping some. V and J calls and clone size are given by that table; D and trimming were obtained from the DNA. The sample has about 150,000 clones; roughly 89% are singletons. The data stem from a study of blood T cell repertoires in COVID-19. Study at large: Samples taken during acute and convalescent COVID-19 were collected in the United States, Italy and Spain. Sample material is recorded as cDNA or gDNA derived from T cells, B-cell-depleted T cells, or PBMCs.

V gave up 5 bases and J gave up 3 bases, with 13 bases separating them. Germline-derived CDR1 and CDR2 are LNHDA and SQIVND (reference sequence). This CDR3 contains 14 residues. This chain uses TRBV19 with TRBJ2-5, with unresolved D. The origin of this receptor is a human donor in a cohort sampled during active COVID-19. Sequenced sample: peripheral blood. The CDR3 loop reads CASSGTAVKETQYF. CDR3 in DNA: TGTGCCAGTAGTGGTACAGCCGTCAAAGAGACCCAGTACTTC.